This paragraph covers one T cell receptor beta chain sequence. Its antigen target is currently unknown. No base quality information exists; no much larger clone differs at one position. The collaborating institutions used their own protocols to collect whole blood in K2EDTA tubes. Collaborator samples were shipped for TCRbeta analysis as frozen whole blood, isolated PBMCs, or DNA extracted from either sample type. TCRbeta CDR3 regions were amplified from genomic DNA by means of the immunoSEQ Assay, a bias-controlled multiplex PCR. The study's own analysis went as follows. Within the assay, amplification of reference gene primers was used to estimate how many nucleated cells each sample contained. Sequence reads were collapsed and filtered to measure the absolute abundance of every unique TCRbeta CDR3 rearrangement. For each sample, productive Simpson clonality was calculated by taking the square root of Simpson's diversity index across productive rearrangements. The source is immuneACCESS, and TCRdb retained only in-frame sequences with V and J called. Part of the clones is not carried over; for the studies checked, unresolved V genes explain less than half of this, and the remainder is unexplained. V, J and clone size are those of that table, while D and trimming were read from the DNA. Present in this sample are about 220,000 clones, roughly 75% of which were seen just once. The ten most abundant clones make up approximately 7.2% of the sample.

The source of the sample is a study of blood T cell repertoires in COVID-19 (dated by TCRdb to 2020 to 2021). Background for the entire study: Collaborator samples came from the United States, Italy and Spain and covered acute and convalescent phases of COVID-19. Nearly every sample came with metadata listing a de-identified subject ID, COVID-19 status, age in years and sex. The prospective study material was composed of cDNA or gDNA derived from T cells, B-cell-depleted T cells, or PBMCs. The samples were drawn from two sources: the first 160 participants of the ongoing ImmuneRACE study, and 950 to 1,500 subjects contributed by 6 global collaborators. Subjects who had been exposed to COVID-19, were actively infected with it, or had recovered from it provided the deeply sampled blood TCRbeta repertoires that made up the dataset. A freely available public database, intended as a resource for researchers studying the immune response to SARS-CoV-2, is where the repertoires were released. Where available, HLA class I and class II types were taken from metadata supplied by the sample provider and were not determined by assay-based typing.

According to the germline V gene, CDR1 reads SNHLY and CDR2 reads FYNNEI. The CDR3 spans 13 residues, from the cysteine through the phenylalanine. The DNA shown is the 39-base CDR3, in frame from base 1. Cut back by 4 bases and 2 bases, the V and J ends lie 8 bases apart. General conclusions and limits of the study: How much clinical and demographic metadata was included differed by source and by participant, and the metadata was provided uncurated.

The rearrangement combines TRBV2 with TRBJ2-5, with an unclear D gene assignment. Material: peripheral blood. The TCR was taken from an older woman with acute or convalescent COVID-19. Here is the DNA: TGTGCCAGCAGTGCCGAGCGTCAAGAGACCCAGTACTTC. This sequence encodes CASSAERQETQYF.